This T cell receptor beta chain is drawn from a study of T cell responses to AZD1222 COVID-19 vaccine. CDR1 and CDR2 (germline): WSHSY, SAAADI. The CDR3 spans 15 residues. V lost 0 bases and J lost 7, with 13 bases in between. The assay was immunoSEQ multiplex PCR, and TCRdb's table has in-frame clones only and misses some. The sample lists more than 95,000 clones, about 89% occurring once. The clonotype originates from an adult in good health. This material consisted of peripheral blood, taken on day 0 of AZD1222 vaccination. V usage is TRBV10-2 and J usage is TRBJ2-1, with D maybe TRBD2 (7 bases). Written as DNA, the CDR3 is TGCGCCAGCAGTGAGTCAGGGGGGGGGACGAATGAGCAGTTCTTC. Its translation: CASSESGGGTNEQFF.